The T cell receptor beta chain under discussion was sequenced for a study of T-cell reconstitution after alpha-beta-depleted transplantation in children. At least ten counts were recorded for this clonotype. Its antigen is still unknown. Construction of the TCRbeta library involved unique molecular identifiers. Each CDR3 protein gets one entry after TCRdb re-called the PCR reads with MiXCR. The table has around 490,000 distinct CDR3 sequences, 10% to 12% seen once. General observations from the study: It was surviving recipient T cells and thymic progenitors that gave some patients high TCRbeta diversity at day 60.

This CDR3 is built from 16 residues. With 4 bases removed from V and 1 base from J, the gap between germline ends came to 14 bases. The germline V gene encodes CDR1 KGHDR and CDR2 SFDVKD. The sequence derives from a female patient between 2 and 15 years old who had a stem cell transplant for aplastic anemia, so the T cells may come from the graft donor. This specimen consisted of PBMCs, mostly from graft donor cells, obtained 180 days after TCRalphabeta/CD19-depleted stem cell transplant. J is TRBJ2-3 and V is TRBV24-1; D is uncertain. The CDR3: CATSEPLTGRTDTQYF. CDR3 DNA sequence: TGTGCCACCAGTGAGCCCCTCACCGGGCGCACAGATACGCAGTATTTT.